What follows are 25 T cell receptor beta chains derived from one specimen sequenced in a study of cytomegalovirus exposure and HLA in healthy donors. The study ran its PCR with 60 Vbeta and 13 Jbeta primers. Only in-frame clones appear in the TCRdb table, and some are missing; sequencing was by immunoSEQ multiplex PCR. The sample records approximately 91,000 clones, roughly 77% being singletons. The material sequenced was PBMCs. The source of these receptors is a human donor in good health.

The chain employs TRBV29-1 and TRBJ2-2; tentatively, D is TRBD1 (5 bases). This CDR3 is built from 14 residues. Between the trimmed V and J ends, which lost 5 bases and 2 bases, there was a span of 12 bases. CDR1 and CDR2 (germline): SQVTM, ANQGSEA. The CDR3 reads CSVLQAPNTGELFF. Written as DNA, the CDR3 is TGCAGCGTTTTACAGGCTCCAAACACCGGGGAGCTGTTTTTT.

CDR3 loop: CASSPAGRGLDGYTF. The CDR3, as DNA: TGTGCCAGCAGTCCGGCAGGGAGGGGTCTCGATGGCTACACCTTC. V gene TRBV25-1 combines with J gene TRBJ1-2; possibly TRBD1 for D (5 bases). The V end lost 5 bases, the J end lost 6 bases, and 19 bases lay between the germline ends. The germline CDR1 and CDR2 sequences are MGHDK and SYGVNS. This CDR3 has 15 residues.

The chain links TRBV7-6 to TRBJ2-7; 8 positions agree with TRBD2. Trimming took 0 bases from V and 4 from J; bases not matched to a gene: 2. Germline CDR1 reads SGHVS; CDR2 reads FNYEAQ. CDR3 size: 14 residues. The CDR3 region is CASSLASGTYEQYF. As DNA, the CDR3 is TGTGCCAGCAGCTTAGCTAGCGGGACTTACGAGCAGTACTTC.

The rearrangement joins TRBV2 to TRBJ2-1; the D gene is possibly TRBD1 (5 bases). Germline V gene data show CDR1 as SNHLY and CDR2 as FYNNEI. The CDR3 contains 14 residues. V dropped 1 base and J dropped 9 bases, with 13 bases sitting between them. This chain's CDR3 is CASSEGFRVSEQFF. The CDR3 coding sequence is TGTGCCAGCAGTGAAGGATTCAGGGTGAGTGAGCAGTTCTTC.

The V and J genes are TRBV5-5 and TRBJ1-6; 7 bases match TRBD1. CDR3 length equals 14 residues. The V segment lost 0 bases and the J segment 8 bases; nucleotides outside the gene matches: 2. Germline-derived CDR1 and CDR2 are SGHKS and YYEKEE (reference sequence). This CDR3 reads CASSLGQGDSPLHF. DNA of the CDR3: TGTGCCAGCAGCTTGGGGCAGGGGGATTCACCCCTCCACTTT.

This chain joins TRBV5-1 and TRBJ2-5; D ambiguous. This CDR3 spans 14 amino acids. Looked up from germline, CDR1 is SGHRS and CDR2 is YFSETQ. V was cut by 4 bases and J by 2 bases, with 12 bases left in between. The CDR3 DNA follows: TGCGCCAGCAGCCCGGTGCCGCAACAAGAGACCCAGTACTTC. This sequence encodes CASSPVPQQETQYF.

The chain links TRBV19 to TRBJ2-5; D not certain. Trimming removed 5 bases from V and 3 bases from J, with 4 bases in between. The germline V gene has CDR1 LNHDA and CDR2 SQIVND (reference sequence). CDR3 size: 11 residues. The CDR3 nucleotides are TGTGCCAGTAGTCTCGAAGAGACCCAGTACTTC. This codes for CASSLEETQYF.

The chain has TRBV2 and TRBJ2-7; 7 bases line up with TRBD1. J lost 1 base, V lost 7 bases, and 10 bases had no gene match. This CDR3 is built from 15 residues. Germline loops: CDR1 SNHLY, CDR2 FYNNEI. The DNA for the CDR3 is TGTGCCAGCACCTCGACAGGGAGAGGATCCTACGAGCAGTACTTC. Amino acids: CASTSTGRGSYEQYF. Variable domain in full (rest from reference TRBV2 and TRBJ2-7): EPEVTQTPSHQVTQMGQEVILRCVPISNHLYFYWYRQILGQKVEFLVSFYNNEISEKSEIFDDQFSVERPDGSNFTLKIRSTKLEDSAMYFCASTSTGRGSYEQYFGPGTRLTVT.

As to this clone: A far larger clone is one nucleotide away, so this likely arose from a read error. CDR3 region: CASSTATSGYEQYF. As DNA, the CDR3 is TGTGCCAGCTCGACGGCGACCAGCGGCTACGAGCAGTACTTC. The rearrangement links TRBV6-6 to TRBJ2-7; maybe TRBD2 (5 bases). This CDR3 region has 14 residues. V lost 8 bases, J lost 3 bases, and 17 bases lay in between. Looked up from germline, CDR1 is MNHNY and CDR2 is SVGAGI (reference sequence).

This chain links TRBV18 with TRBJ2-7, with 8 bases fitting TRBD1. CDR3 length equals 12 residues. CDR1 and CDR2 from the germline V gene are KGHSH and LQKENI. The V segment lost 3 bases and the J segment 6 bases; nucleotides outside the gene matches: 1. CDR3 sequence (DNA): TGTGCCAGCTCACCGACAGGGGCCGAGCAGTACTTC. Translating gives CASSPTGAEQYF.

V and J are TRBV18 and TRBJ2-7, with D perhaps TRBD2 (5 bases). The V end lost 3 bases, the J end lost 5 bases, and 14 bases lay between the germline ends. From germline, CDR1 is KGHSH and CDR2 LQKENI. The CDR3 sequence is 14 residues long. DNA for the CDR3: TGTGCCAGCTCACCCCCGTCGGGGTTCAACGAGCAGTACTTC. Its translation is CASSPPSGFNEQYF. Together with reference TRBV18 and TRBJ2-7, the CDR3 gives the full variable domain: NAGVMQNPRHLVRRRGQEARLRCSPMKGHSHVYWYRQLPEEGLKFMVYLQKENIIDESGMPKERFSAEFPKEGPSILRIQQVVRGDSAAYFCASSPPSGFNEQYFGPGTRLTVT.

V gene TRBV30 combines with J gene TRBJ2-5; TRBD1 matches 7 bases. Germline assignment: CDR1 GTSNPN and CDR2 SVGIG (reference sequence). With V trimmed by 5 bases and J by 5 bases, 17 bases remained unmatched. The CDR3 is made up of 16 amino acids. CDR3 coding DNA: TGTGCCTGGGTCGAAAAAGACAGGGTCCTTTGGGAGACCCAGTACTTC. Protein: CAWVEKDRVLWETQYF.

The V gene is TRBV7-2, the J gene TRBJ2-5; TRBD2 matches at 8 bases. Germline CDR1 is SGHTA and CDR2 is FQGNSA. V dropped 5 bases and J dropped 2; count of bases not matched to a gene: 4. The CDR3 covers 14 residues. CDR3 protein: CASSHGGVQETQYF. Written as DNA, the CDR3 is TGTGCCAGCAGCCACGGGGGGGTTCAAGAGACCCAGTACTTC.

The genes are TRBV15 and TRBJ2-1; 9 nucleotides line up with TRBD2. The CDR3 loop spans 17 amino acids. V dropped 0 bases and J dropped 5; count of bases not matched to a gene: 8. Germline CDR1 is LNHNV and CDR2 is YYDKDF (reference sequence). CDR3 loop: CATSRDLASGTNNEQFF. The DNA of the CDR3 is TGTGCCACCAGCAGAGATCTAGCTAGCGGGACCAACAATGAGCAGTTCTTC.

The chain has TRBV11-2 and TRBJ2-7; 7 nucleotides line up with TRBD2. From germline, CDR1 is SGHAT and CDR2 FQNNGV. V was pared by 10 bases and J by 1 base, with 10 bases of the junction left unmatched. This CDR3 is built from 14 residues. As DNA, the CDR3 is TGTGCCACAGCCGGACTAGGCCGATCCTACGAGCAGTACTTC. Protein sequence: CATAGLGRSYEQYF.

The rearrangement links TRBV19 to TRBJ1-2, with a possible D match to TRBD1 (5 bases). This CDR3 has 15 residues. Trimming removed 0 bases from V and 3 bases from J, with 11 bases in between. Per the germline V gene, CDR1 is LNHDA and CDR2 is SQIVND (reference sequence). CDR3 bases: TGTGCCAGTAGTATAGATCTAGGAGGGGACTATGGCTACACCTTC. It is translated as CASSIDLGGDYGYTF.

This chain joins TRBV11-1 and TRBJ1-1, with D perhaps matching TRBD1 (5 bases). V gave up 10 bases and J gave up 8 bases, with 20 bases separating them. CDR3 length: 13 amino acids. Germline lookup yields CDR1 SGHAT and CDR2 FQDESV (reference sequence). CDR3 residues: CATNYGPGGEAFF. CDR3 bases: TGTGCCACCAATTACGGCCCGGGGGGAGAAGCTTTCTTT.

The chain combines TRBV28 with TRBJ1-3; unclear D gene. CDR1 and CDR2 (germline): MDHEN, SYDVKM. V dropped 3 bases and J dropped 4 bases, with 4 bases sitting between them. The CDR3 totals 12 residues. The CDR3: CASSFAGNTIYF. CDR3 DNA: TGTGCCAGCAGTTTCGCGGGAAACACCATATATTTT.

This CDR3 is CASSQGALADAYEQYF. CDR3 DNA sequence: TGCGCCAGCAGCCAAGGGGCACTAGCGGACGCCTACGAGCAGTACTTC. The rearrangement links TRBV4-3 to TRBJ2-7; 8 nucleotides agree with TRBD2. Trimming cost V 1 base and J 2 bases; bases outside gene matches: 7. CDR3 length: 16 residues. Germline values: CDR1 LGHNA, CDR2 YSLEER.

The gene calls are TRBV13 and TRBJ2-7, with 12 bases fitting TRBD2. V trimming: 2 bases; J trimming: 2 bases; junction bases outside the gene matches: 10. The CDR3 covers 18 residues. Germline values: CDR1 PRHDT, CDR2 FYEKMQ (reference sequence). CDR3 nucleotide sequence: TGTGCCAGCAGCTTACCCGGGACTAGCGGGCCTGAGACCTACGAGCAGTACTTC. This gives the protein CASSLPGTSGPETYEQYF.

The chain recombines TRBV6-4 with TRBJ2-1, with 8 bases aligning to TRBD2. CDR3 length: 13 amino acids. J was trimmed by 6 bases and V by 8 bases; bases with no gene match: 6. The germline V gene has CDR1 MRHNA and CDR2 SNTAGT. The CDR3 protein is CASGGTSRNEQFF. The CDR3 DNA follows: TGTGCCAGCGGCGGGACTAGTCGCAATGAGCAGTTCTTC.

The CDR3 region is CASSPRGGIKNNEQFF. CDR3 in DNA: TGTGCCAGCAGTCCCCGGGGCGGGATAAAAAACAATGAGCAGTTCTTC. The chain combines TRBV28 with TRBJ2-1; TRBD2 might be the D (6 bases). The CDR3 extends over 16 amino acids. V was pared by 5 bases and J by 5 bases, with 19 bases between. Germline CDR1 reads MDHEN; CDR2 reads SYDVKM.

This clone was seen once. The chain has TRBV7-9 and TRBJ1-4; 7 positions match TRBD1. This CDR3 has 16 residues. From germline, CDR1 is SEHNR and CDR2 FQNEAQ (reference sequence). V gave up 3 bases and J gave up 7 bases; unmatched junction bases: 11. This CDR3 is CASSFADRDKAEKLFF. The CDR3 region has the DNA TGTGCCAGCAGCTTCGCAGACAGGGATAAGGCTGAAAAACTGTTTTTT.

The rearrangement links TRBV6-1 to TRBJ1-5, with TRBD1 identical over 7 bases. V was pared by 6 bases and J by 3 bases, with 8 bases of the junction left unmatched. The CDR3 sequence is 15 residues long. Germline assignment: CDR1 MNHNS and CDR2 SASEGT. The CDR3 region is CASRKGTADNQPQHF. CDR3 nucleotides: TGTGCCAGCAGGAAAGGGACAGCGGACAATCAGCCCCAGCATTTT.

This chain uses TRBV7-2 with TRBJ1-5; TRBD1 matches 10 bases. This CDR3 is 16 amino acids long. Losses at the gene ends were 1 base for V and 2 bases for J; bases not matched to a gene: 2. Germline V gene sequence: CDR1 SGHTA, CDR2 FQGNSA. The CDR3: CASSLETGGGNQPQHF. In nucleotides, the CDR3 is TGTGCCAGCAGCTTAGAGACAGGGGGCGGCAATCAGCCCCAGCATTTT.